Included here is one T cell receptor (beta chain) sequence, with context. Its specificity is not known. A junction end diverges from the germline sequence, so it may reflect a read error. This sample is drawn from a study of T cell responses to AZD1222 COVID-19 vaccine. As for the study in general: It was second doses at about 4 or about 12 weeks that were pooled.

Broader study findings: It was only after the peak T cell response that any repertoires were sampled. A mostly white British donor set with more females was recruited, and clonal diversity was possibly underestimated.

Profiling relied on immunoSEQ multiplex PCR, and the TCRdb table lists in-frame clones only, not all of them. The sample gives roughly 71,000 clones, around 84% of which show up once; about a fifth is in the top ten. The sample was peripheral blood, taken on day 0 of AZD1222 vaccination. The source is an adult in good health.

The CDR3 DNA is TGTGCCTGGAGGGGAGACAGGGGTTTCGCTCTAAGTCTCTTT. Translation: CAWRGDRGFALSLF. The chain joins TRBV30 to TRBJ1-1, with TRBD1 identical over 8 bases. The germline CDR1 and CDR2 sequences are GTSNPN and SVGIG (reference sequence). This CDR3 region has 14 residues.